The rows below give T cell receptor beta chains drawn from one sample of a study of T cell repertoires in cytomegalovirus infection. These receptors' antigens are unknown. TCRdb recomputed calls from the reads with MiXCR, one row per CDR3 protein. Of 600,000 to 700,000 distinct CDR3 sequences listed, about 33% are singletons. Sequencing used cultured PBMCs, obtained from culture after CMV antigen stimulation. The receptors here all came from a human donor in good health (CMV status not recorded). Some clones in this sample may be carry-over from other donors' samples. Each CDR3 is given with its conserved first and last residue. The D gene is left open where the match is weak. Clone size is not always given. Where it is, it says once, few, many or a class for expanded clones.

j_call clone_size d_call v_call cdr3_aa cdr3_nt
TRBJ1-2 few NA TRBV28 CASSWHPEGYTF TGTGCCAGCAGTTGGCATCCAGAGGGCTACACCTTC
TRBJ2-5 NA NA TRBV29-1 CSVEGGGGLRAETQYF TGCAGCGTTGAAGGGGGAGGTGGGCTCAGGGCAGAGACCCAGTACTTC
TRBJ1-3 few NA TRBV6-6 CASSSETVSGNTIYF TGTGCCAGCAGTTCCGAGACAGTCTCTGGAAACACCATATATTTT
TRBJ2-1 NA TRBD2 TRBV4-3 CASSRGGTIGLPEQFF TGCGCCAGCAGCCGCGGTGGGACTATTGGTCTCCCTGAGCAGTTCTTC
TRBJ1-1 NA NA TRBV2 CASNLQGLNTEAFF TGTGCCAGCAACCTACAGGGTTTAAACACTGAAGCTTTCTTT
TRBJ2-5 NA TRBD2 TRBV5-1 CASSLKGLVWETQYF TGCGCCAGCAGCTTGAAAGGACTAGTATGGGAGACCCAGTACTTC
TRBJ1-5 few NA TRBV5-6 CASSLGVAGQPQHF TGTGCCAGCAGTCTAGGGGTTGCTGGTCAGCCCCAGCATTTT
TRBJ1-1 NA NA TRBV10-3 CAISEAGLTEAFF TGTGCCATCAGTGAGGCAGGGTTGACTGAAGCTTTCTTT
TRBJ2-1 few NA TRBV4-2 CASSQVGGRNEQFF TGTGCCAGCAGCCAAGTTGGGGGGCGGAATGAGCAGTTCTTC
TRBJ2-2 NA NA TRBV7-6 CASSLERSSAGELFF TGTGCCAGCAGCTTAGAACGCTCCTCGGCCGGGGAGCTGTTTTTT
TRBJ2-7 NA TRBD1 TRBV6-1 CASSAQGIAYEQYF TGTGCCAGCAGTGCACAGGGGATCGCCTACGAGCAGTACTTC